Each of the 25 T cell receptor beta chains below was sequenced from the same sample in a study of blood T cells in healthy people across ages. Primed by a sample-barcoded 5' primer and a J-beta primer mix, a second PCR proceeded for roughly 7 to 11 cycles. TCRdb processed the 5' RACE reads anew with MiXCR; each CDR3 protein has one entry. This sample has 1.6 million or so distinct CDR3 sequences; around 35% occur once, and the top ten carry roughly 12%. Material: blood. All receptors derive from a woman in her 30s in good health.

This clonotype was observed many times. The V gene is TRBV29-1, the J gene TRBJ2-3; D not certain. CDR1 is SQVTM and CDR2 is ANQGSEA in the germline V gene. This CDR3 is 12 amino acids long. The V and J ends lost 7 bases and 0 bases respectively, with 8 bases between them. CDR3 in amino acids: CSGSDSTDTQYF. The CDR3 nucleotides are TGCAGCGGCAGCGATAGCACAGATACGCAGTATTTT.

The V and J genes are TRBV15 and TRBJ2-5; 8 positions agree with TRBD2. Losses at the gene ends were 1 base for V and 13 bases for J; bases not matched to a gene: 17. Germline CDR1 is LNHNV and CDR2 is YYDKDF (reference sequence). CDR3 length: 16 residues. The CDR3: CATSRAHTSGTYERYF. The CDR3 DNA follows: TGTGCCACCAGCAGAGCCCACACTAGCGGCACCTACGAGCGGTACTTC.

The chain couples TRBV11-2 to TRBJ2-7; 7 bases align to TRBD1. Trimming at V came to 3 bases and at J to 1 base, leaving 6 bases not matched to a gene. Germline V lookup: CDR1 SGHAT, CDR2 FQNNGV. The CDR3 sequence is 15 residues long. CDR3 protein: CASSFDRVSSYEQYF. The CDR3 DNA follows: TGTGCCAGCAGCTTCGACAGGGTATCATCCTACGAGCAGTACTTC.

This clonotype was observed a single time. V usage is TRBV20-1 and J usage is TRBJ1-1; D is unresolved. CDR1 is DFQATT and CDR2 is SNEGSKA in the germline V gene (reference sequence). The CDR3 is made up of 15 amino acids. V lost 0 bases and J 2 bases, leaving 13 bases between the germline ends. The CDR3 DNA follows: TGCAGTGCTAGAGACCTCTTGACAATCAACACTGAAGCTTTCTTT. Translated: CSARDLLTINTEAFF.

This chain links TRBV6-5 with TRBJ2-3; TRBD2 matches 13 bases. Germline values: CDR1 MNHEY, CDR2 SVGAGI. Losses at the gene ends were 6 bases for V and 4 bases for J; bases not matched to a gene: 4. CDR3 length: 15 amino acids. The CDR3 DNA reads as TGTGCCAGCAGACCGGGACTAGCGGGATCAGATACGCAGTATTTT. This sequence encodes CASRPGLAGSDTQYF.

The table lists this clonotype with a few counts. The V gene is TRBV6-1, the J gene TRBJ2-5; D is perhaps TRBD1 (5 bases). The germline gives CDR1 MNHNS, CDR2 SASEGT. Trimming stripped 2 bases from V and 4 bases from J, with 11 bases between. The CDR3 consists of 14 residues. Here the CDR3 DNA reads TGTGCCAGCAGTGAAAGGCAGGGCCGAGAGACCCAGTACTTC. It translates to CASSERQGRETQYF.

V gene TRBV5-1 combines with J gene TRBJ2-1, with 9 bases lining up with TRBD1. The V segment lost 0 bases and the J segment 5 bases; nucleotides outside the gene matches: 6. CDR1 is SGHRS and CDR2 is YFSETQ in the germline V gene. CDR3 length: 16 residues. The CDR3 protein is CASSLGQGVIHNEQFF. In nucleotides, the CDR3 is TGCGCCAGCAGCTTGGGACAGGGGGTGATCCACAATGAGCAGTTCTTC.

This clonotype was detected only a few times. The chain's CDR3 is CSASLFSRDTYGYTF. In DNA, the CDR3 is TGCAGTGCTAGCCTCTTCTCTAGGGACACCTATGGCTACACCTTC. The chain combines TRBV20-1 with TRBJ1-2, with a weak D call TRBD1 (6 bases). Trimming took 3 bases from V and 4 from J, leaving 18 bases between them. CDR3 size: 15 residues. Germline CDR1 is DFQATT and CDR2 is SNEGSKA (reference sequence).

The chain carries TRBV7-9 and TRBJ2-7, with TRBD1 identical over 9 bases. The length of the CDR3 is 16 residues. Trimming cost V 5 bases and J 6 bases; bases outside gene matches: 14. CDR1 SEHNR and CDR2 FQNEAQ come from the germline V gene (reference sequence). Here the CDR3 DNA reads TGTGCCAGCAGCCCAAAAAGAATTACAGGGGGCGGCGAGCAGTACTTC. It yields the protein CASSPKRITGGGEQYF.

This clonotype was counted a few times. This rearrangement joins TRBV3-1 to TRBJ2-1, with D unclear. Germline values: CDR1 LGHDT, CDR2 YNNKEL (reference sequence). V shed 2 bases and J shed 8 bases, with 7 bases lying between them. The CDR3 loop spans 12 amino acids. The CDR3 spells CASSQFFHEQFF. For the CDR3, the DNA is TGTGCCAGCAGCCAATTCTTCCATGAGCAGTTCTTC.

Remarks on this clonotype: One end of the junction fails to match germline, which may point to a read error. The chain recombines TRBV4-1 with TRBJ2-5; the D gene is possibly TRBD1 (5 bases). The end of the DNA fits TRBJ2-7 better, so the J call may be wrong. Looked up from germline, CDR1 is MGHRA and CDR2 is YSYEKL. The length of the CDR3 is 13 residues. The CDR3 region has the DNA TGCGCCGGCAGCCAAGATAGGGGATCCGAGCAGTACTTC. Translating gives CAGSQDRGSEQYF.

The rearrangement joins TRBV3-1 to TRBJ2-6; D is perhaps TRBD1 (5 bases). The CDR3 runs to 18 residues. V was pared by 4 bases and J by 0 bases, with 16 bases between. Germline V gene data show CDR1 as LGHDT and CDR2 as YNNKEL (reference sequence). CDR3 sequence reads: CASSPSTGTTSGANVLTF. CDR3 DNA: TGTGCCAGCAGCCCCTCTACAGGAACCACCTCTGGGGCCAACGTCCTGACTTTC.

This clonotype was detected a few times. This rearrangement joins TRBV5-1 to TRBJ2-1; D is unresolved. The CDR3 loop spans 17 amino acids. Trimming took off 0 bases at V and 0 bases at J, with 13 bases between the two ends. CDR1 is SGHRS and CDR2 is YFSETQ in the germline V gene. The CDR3 region has the DNA TGCGCCAGCAGCTTGGCGATTGGGGAACACTCCTACAATGAGCAGTTCTTC. Translated, it gives CASSLAIGEHSYNEQFF.

The chain has TRBV29-1 and TRBJ1-1; D is undetermined. Germline V CDR1 and CDR2: SQVTM, ANQGSEA. Trimming removed 1 base from V and 1 base from J, with 10 bases in between. CDR3 length: 14 amino acids. CDR3 region: CSVEAPRTNTEAFF. Written as DNA, the CDR3 is TGCAGCGTTGAAGCCCCCAGGACGAACACTGAAGCTTTCTTT.

The chain carries TRBV7-9 and TRBJ1-3; a possible D gene is TRBD1 (5 bases). The CDR3 totals 16 residues. V shed 7 bases and J shed 3 bases, with 19 bases lying between them. The germline gives CDR1 SEHNR, CDR2 FQNEAQ (reference sequence). CDR3 coding DNA: TGTGCCAGCACCTCCCCGGGGCAGCCCAATGGAAACACCATATATTTT. Residues: CASTSPGQPNGNTIYF.

This clonotype was seen a few times. This chain links TRBV3-1 with TRBJ1-5; D gene uncertain. From germline, CDR1 is LGHDT and CDR2 YNNKEL (reference sequence). There are 16 residues in the CDR3. V lost 4 bases, J lost 4 bases, and 17 bases lay in between. CDR3 in amino acids: CASSRGSYGSNQPQHF. The CDR3 region has the DNA TGTGCCAGCAGCCGAGGGAGCTACGGGTCTAATCAGCCCCAGCATTTT.

This clonotype was counted a few times. The chain is built from TRBV4-1 and TRBJ2-1, with D perhaps matching TRBD2 (6 bases). From germline, CDR1 is MGHRA and CDR2 YSYEKL. The V and J ends lost 0 bases and 3 bases respectively, with 15 bases between them. The CDR3 has 17 residues. CDR3: CASSQDSTSHRYNEQFF. CDR3 bases: TGCGCCAGCAGCCAAGATTCCACTAGCCACCGCTACAATGAGCAGTTCTTC.

The chain combines TRBV12-3 or TRBV12-4 with TRBJ2-7; no clear D. The CDR3 runs to 14 residues. Deletions cut 1 base from V and 6 bases from J, with 13 bases between. CDR3 in DNA: TGTGCCAGCAGTTTAGAGGGCCCGGTGGGCGAGCAGTACTTC. This translates into CASSLEGPVGEQYF.

As for this clonotype: Germline is not matched at one junction end, which may reflect a read error. The chain has TRBV7-9 and TRBJ2-1; 8 nucleotides line up with TRBD2. The CDR3 spans 18 residues. Germline CDR1 reads SEHNR; CDR2 reads FQNEAQ (reference sequence). The CDR3 coding sequence is TGTGCCAGCAGTCCTCCGAGACGGAGCGGGGGACTTCCGGATGAGCAGTTATTC. Its translation: CASSPPRRSGGLPDEQLF.

The V gene is TRBV6-1, the J gene TRBJ1-2, with D possibly matching TRBD1 (5 bases). This CDR3 contains 13 residues. Looked up from germline, CDR1 is MNHNS and CDR2 is SASEGT. The V gene lost 2 bases and the J gene lost 8 bases, with 12 bases spanning the gap. CDR3 nucleotide sequence: TGTGCCAGCAGTGAATCTGGGGGAAGAGGCTACACCTTC. Its protein product is CASSESGGRGYTF.

This clonotype came up a few times. The chain combines TRBV7-2 with TRBJ2-5; maybe TRBD1 (5 bases). The CDR3 totals 15 residues. From germline, CDR1 is SGHTA and CDR2 FQGNSA. Trimming removed 1 base from V and 1 base from J, with 10 bases in between. The CDR3 is CASSLGGAFQETQYF. CDR3 nucleotide sequence: TGTGCCAGCAGCTTAGGTGGGGCCTTCCAAGAGACCCAGTACTTC.

This clonotype showed up just a few times. The rearrangement uses TRBV29-1 and TRBJ1-1; TRBD1 might be the D (6 bases). CDR3 length: 14 amino acids. CDR1 SQVTM and CDR2 ANQGSEA come from the germline V gene. V lost 5 bases, J lost 1 base, and 14 bases lay in between. The chain's CDR3 is CSVLGGQTNTEAFF. The DNA for the CDR3 is TGCAGCGTTTTGGGTGGACAGACGAACACTGAAGCTTTCTTT.

The chain joins TRBV12-3 or TRBV12-4 to TRBJ2-5, with a tentative D call TRBD2 (6 bases). The ends were cut back, 3 bases at V and 11 bases at J, with 19 bases in the middle. The CDR3 consists of 14 residues. The CDR3 region is CASSLKRASSEQYF. In DNA, the CDR3 is TGTGCCAGCAGTTTGAAGCGGGCCAGTAGTGAGCAGTACTTC.

This clonotype was seen only once. This rearrangement joins TRBV7-9 to TRBJ1-1; unclear D gene. V was clipped by 0 bases and J by 2 bases, with 10 bases between them. Germline V gene data show CDR1 as SEHNR and CDR2 as FQNEAQ (reference sequence). The CDR3 is 15 residues long. DNA of the CDR3: TGTGCCAGCAGCTTAGCCCAACCCGGAAACACTGAAGCTTTCTTT. Amino acid sequence: CASSLAQPGNTEAFF. Full variable domain (remainder filled in from reference TRBV7-9 and TRBJ1-1): DTGVSQNPRHKITKRGQNVTFRCDPISEHNRLYWYRQTLGQGPEFLTYFQNEAQLEKSRLLSDRFSAERPKGSFSTLEIQRTEQGDSAMYLCASSLAQPGNTEAFFGQGTRLTVV.

The chain carries TRBV7-9 and TRBJ1-4; 8 bases agree with TRBD1. The CDR3 runs to 14 residues. Germline values: CDR1 SEHNR, CDR2 FQNEAQ (reference sequence). Trimming took 5 bases from V and 7 from J; bases not matched to a gene: 6. The CDR3 reads CASSRTGSGEKLFF. CDR3 nucleotide sequence: TGTGCCAGCAGCCGGACAGGGTCGGGTGAAAAACTGTTTTTT.